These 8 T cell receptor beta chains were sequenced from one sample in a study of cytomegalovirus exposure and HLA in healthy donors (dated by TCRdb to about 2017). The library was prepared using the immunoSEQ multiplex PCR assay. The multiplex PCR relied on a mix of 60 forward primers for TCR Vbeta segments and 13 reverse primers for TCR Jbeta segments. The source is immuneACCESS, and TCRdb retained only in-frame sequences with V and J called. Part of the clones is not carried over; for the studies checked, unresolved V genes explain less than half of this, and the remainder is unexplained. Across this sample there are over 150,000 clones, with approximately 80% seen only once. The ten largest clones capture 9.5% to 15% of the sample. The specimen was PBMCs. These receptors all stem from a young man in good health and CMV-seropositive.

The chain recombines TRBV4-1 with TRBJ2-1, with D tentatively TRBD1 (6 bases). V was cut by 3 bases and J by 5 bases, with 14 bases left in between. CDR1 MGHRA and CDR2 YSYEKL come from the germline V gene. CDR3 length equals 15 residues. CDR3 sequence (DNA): TGCGCCAGCAGCCAGCCGGGACACGGCAACAATGAGCAGTTCTTC. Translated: CASSQPGHGNNEQFF.

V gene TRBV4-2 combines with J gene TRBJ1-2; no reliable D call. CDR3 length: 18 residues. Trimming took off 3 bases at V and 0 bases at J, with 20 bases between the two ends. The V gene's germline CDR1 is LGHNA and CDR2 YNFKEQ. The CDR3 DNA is TGTGCCAGCAGCCAGAGGGAAGAATACGGAAGAGCTAACTATGGCTACACCTTC. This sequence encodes CASSQREEYGRANYGYTF.

For the CDR3, the DNA is TGTGCCATCAGTGACGAGCGGGAGGGGGACGAGCAGTACTTC. Translated: CAISDEREGDEQYF. The chain uses TRBV10-3 and TRBJ2-7, with 10 positions matching TRBD2. Germline lookup yields CDR1 ENHRY and CDR2 SYGVKD. Trimming at V came to 3 bases and at J to 5 bases, leaving 4 bases not matched to a gene. This CDR3 contains 14 residues.

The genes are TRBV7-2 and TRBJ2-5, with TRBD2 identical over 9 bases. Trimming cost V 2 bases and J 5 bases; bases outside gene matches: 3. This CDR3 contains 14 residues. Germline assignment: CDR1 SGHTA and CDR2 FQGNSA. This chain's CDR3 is CASSLTSGRETQYF. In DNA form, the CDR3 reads TGTGCCAGCAGCTTAACCAGCGGGAGGGAGACCCAGTACTTC.

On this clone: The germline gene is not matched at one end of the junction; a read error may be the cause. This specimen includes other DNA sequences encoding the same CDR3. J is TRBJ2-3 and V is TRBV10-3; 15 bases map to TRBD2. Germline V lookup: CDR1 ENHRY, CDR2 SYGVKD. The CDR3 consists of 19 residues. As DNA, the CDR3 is TGTGCCATAAGTGATTCTCGGACTAGCGGGAGGGGGGGCACGGATACGCAGTATTTT. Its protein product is CAISDSRTSGRGGTDTQYF.

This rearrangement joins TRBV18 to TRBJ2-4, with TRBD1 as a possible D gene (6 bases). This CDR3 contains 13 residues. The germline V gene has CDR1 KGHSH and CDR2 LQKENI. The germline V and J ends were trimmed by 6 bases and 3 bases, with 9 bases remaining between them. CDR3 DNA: TGTGCCAGCTCGACAGGTAGCAAAAACATTCAGTACTTC. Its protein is CASSTGSKNIQYF. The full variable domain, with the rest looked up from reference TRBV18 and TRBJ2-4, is NAGVMQNPRHLVRRRGQEARLRCSPMKGHSHVYWYRQLPEEGLKFMVYLQKENIIDESGMPKERFSAEFPKEGPSILRIQQVVRGDSAAYFCASSTGSKNIQYFGAGTRLSVL.

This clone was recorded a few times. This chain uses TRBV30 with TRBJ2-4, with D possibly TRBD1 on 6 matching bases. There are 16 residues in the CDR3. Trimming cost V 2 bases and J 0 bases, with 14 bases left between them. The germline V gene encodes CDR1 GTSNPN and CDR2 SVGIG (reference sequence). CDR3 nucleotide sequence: TGTGCCTGGAGTTCCGGACAGAGACTAGCCAAAAACATTCAGTACTTC. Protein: CAWSSGQRLAKNIQYF.

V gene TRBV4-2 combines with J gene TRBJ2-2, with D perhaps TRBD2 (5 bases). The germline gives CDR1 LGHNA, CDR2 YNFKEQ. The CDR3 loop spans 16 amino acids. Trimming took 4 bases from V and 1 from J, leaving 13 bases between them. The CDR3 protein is CASSRTPSRNTGELFF. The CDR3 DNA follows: TGTGCCAGCAGCCGGACTCCTAGTCGGAACACCGGGGAGCTGTTTTTT.